This T cell receptor beta chain emerged from a study of T-cell reconstitution after alpha-beta-depleted transplantation in children. V was pared by 5 bases and J by 3 bases, with 7 bases between. The CDR3 has 12 amino acids. Per the germline V gene, CDR1 is KGHDR and CDR2 is SFDVKD. Remarks on this clonotype: The missing conserved phenylalanine or tryptophan at the end of this CDR3 makes a read error likely.

Unique molecular identifiers featured in how the TCRbeta library was prepared. TCRdb analysed the PCR reads with MiXCR anew, one entry per CDR3 protein. Of some 500,000 distinct CDR3 sequences in the sample, around 19% are singletons; the top ten hold approximately 3%. Sequences were derived from PBMCs from the stem cell graft donor, sampled from the stem cell graft. The chain couples TRBV24-1 to TRBJ2-7; D gene ambiguous. The sequence was collected from a human donor who donated a stem cell graft to a child with acute lymphoblastic leukemia. The CDR3 DNA reads as TGTGCCACCAGTGTACCGGACTACGAGCAGTACTCC. Protein sequence: CATSVPDYEQYS.